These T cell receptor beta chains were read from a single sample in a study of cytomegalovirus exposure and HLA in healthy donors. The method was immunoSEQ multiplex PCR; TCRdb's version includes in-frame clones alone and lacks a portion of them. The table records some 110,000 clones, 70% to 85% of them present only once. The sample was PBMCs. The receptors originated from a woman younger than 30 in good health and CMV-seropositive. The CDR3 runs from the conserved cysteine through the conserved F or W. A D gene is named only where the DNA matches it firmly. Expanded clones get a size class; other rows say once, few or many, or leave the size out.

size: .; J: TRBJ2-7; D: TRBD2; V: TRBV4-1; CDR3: CASSQLSGTSYEQYF; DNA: TGCGCCAGCAGCCAACTAAGCGGGACCTCCTACGAGCAGTACTTC
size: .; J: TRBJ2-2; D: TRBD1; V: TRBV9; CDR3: CASSAQGVRTGELFF; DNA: TGTGCCAGCAGCGCCCAGGGGGTGCGCACCGGGGAGCTGTTTTTT
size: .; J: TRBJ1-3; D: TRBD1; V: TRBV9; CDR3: CASSVDLPGQGSGNTIYF; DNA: TGTGCCAGCAGCGTAGATCTACCGGGACAGGGATCTGGAAACACCATATATTTT
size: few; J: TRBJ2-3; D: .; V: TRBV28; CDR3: CASSFLGTFTDTQYF; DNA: TGTGCCAGCAGTTTCCTCGGGACATTCACAGATACGCAGTATTTT
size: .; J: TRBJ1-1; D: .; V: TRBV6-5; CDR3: CASSYSRDEMNTEAFF; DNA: TGTGCCAGCAGTTACTCGCGGGACGAGATGAACACTGAAGCTTTCTTT
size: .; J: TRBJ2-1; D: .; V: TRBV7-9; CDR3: CASSPAGAGHEQFF; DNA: TGTGCCAGCAGCCCGGCGGGCGCCGGTCATGAGCAGTTCTTC
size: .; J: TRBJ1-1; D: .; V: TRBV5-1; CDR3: CASSLAVNTEAFF; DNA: TGCGCCAGCAGCTTGGCAGTGAACACTGAAGCTTTCTTT
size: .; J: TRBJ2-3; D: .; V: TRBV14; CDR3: CASSQDLGRADTQYF; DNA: TGTGCCAGCAGCCAAGATCTCGGTAGAGCCGATACGCAGTATTTT
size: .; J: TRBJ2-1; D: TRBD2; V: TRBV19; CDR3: CASSIALTSGKGSEQFF; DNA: TGTGCCAGTAGTATAGCCCTGACTAGCGGGAAAGGTAGTGAGCAGTTCTTC
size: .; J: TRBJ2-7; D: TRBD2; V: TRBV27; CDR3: CASRQAGGAYEQYF; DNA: TGTGCCAGCAGACAAGCGGGAGGTGCCTACGAGCAGTACTTC
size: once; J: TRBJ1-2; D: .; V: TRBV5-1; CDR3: CASSLERAMTAHGYTF; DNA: TGCGCCAGCAGCTTGGAGCGGGCAATGACTGCTCATGGCTACACCTTC
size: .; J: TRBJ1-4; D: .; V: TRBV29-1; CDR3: CSVVGANEKLFF; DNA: TGCAGCGTTGTCGGAGCTAATGAAAAACTGTTTTTT
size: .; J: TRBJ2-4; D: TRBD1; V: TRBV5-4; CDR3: CASSFWDSLHIQYF; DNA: TGTGCCAGCAGCTTTTGGGACAGCCTTCACATTCAGTACTTC
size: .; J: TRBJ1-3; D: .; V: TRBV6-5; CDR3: CASSYGPASGNTIYF; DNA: TGTGCCAGCAGTTACGGGCCAGCCTCTGGAAACACCATATATTTT
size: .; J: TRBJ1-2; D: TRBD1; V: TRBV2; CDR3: CASSAGGRNYGYTF; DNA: TGTGCCAGCAGTGCAGGGGGTCGTAACTATGGCTACACCTTC
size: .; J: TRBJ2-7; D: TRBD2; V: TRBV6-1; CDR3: CASSTLAGETGWYF; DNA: TGTGCCAGCAGTACTCTAGCGGGAGAAACAGGGTGGTACTTC
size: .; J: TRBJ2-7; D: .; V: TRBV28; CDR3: CASSLPIGGTYEQYF; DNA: TGTGCCAGCAGTTTACCCATTGGGGGGACCTACGAGCAGTACTTC
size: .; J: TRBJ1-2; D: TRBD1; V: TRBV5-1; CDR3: CASSFTQGASGYTF; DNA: TGCGCCAGCAGCTTTACACAGGGGGCCTCTGGCTACACCTTC
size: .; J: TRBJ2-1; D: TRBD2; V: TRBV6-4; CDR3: CASSAEGLAGNEQFF; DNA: TGTGCCAGCAGTGCGGAGGGGCTAGCGGGTAATGAGCAGTTCTTC
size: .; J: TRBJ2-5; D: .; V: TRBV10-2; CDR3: CASSERAGSSETQYF; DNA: TGCGCCAGCAGTGAAAGGGCGGGGTCATCGGAGACCCAGTACTTC
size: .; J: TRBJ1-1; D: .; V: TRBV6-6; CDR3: CASSYASGNTEAFF; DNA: TGTGCCAGCAGTTACGCCTCGGGAAACACTGAAGCTTTCTTT
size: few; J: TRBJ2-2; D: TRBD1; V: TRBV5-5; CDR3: CASSLDRAWTGELFF; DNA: TGTGCCAGCAGCCTCGACAGGGCGTGGACCGGGGAGCTGTTTTTT
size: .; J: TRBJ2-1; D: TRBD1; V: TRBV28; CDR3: CASSLLTGGFEQFF; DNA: TGTGCCAGCAGTTTATTAACAGGGGGCTTTGAGCAGTTCTTC
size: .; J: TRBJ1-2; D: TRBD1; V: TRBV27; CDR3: CATGTGASDGYTF; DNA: TGTGCCACCGGGACAGGGGCGAGTGATGGCTACACCTTC
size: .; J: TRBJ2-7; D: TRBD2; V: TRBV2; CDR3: CASSEETGGLEQYF; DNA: TGTGCCAGCAGTGAAGAAACGGGAGGGCTCGAGCAGTACTTC
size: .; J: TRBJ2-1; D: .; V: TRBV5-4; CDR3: CASSPKGEFGNEQFF; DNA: TGTGCCAGCAGCCCTAAGGGGGAGTTCGGGAATGAGCAGTTCTTC
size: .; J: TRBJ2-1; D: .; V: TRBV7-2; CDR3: CASSLAINEQFF; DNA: TGTGCCAGCAGCTTAGCTATCAATGAGCAGTTCTTC
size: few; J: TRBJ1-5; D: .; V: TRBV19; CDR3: CASSLLNQPQHF; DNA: TGTGCCAGTAGTCTCTTGAATCAGCCCCAGCATTTT